A selection of T cell receptor beta chains follows, all from one sample in a study of T cells after yellow fever vaccination. TCRdb passed the 5' RACE reads through MiXCR, listing each CDR3 protein once. The profile covers fewer than 500,000 distinct CDR3 sequences, with approximately 19% appearing a single time and roughly a sixth taken by the ten largest. The sequenced sample was PBMCs, obtained before the yellow fever booster vaccination. The receptors come from a man younger than 35 who received the YFV17D yellow fever vaccine. CDR3s include the opening cysteine and the closing phenylalanine or tryptophan. The order of the fields is V gene, CDR3 length, J gene, clone size, D gene, CDR3 DNA, CDR3 protein. The D gene is left open where the match is weak. Clone size is not always given. Where it is, it says once, few, many or a class for expanded clones.

V: TRBV4-2; length: 16; J: TRBJ2-1; size: few; D: TRBD1; DNA: TGTGCCAGCAGCCAAGACGGGACAGGGGCCTACAATGAGCAGTTCTTC; CDR3: CASSQDGTGAYNEQFF
V: TRBV5-1; length: 16; J: TRBJ2-5; size: NA; D: TRBD2; DNA: TGCGCCAGCAGCTCGCTAGCGGGGTACCAACAAGAGACCCAGTACTTC; CDR3: CASSSLAGYQQETQYF
V: TRBV7-2; length: 15; J: TRBJ2-5; size: few; D: TRBD2; DNA: TGTGCCAGCAGCTCGCATCCGACTAGCGGAGGTACCCAGTACTTC; CDR3: CASSSHPTSGGTQYF
V: TRBV5-1; length: 17; J: TRBJ1-6; size: few; D: TRBD1; DNA: TGCGCCAGCAGCACCGACCAGACAGGGGGCAAAAATTCACCCCTCCACTTT; CDR3: CASSTDQTGGKNSPLHF
V: TRBV7-7; length: 15; J: TRBJ2-7; size: NA; D: TRBD1; DNA: TGTGCCAGCAGCCCCCACGGGACAGGTTCCTACGAGCAGTACTTC; CDR3: CASSPHGTGSYEQYF
V: TRBV27; length: 14; J: TRBJ2-7; size: few; D: NA; DNA: TGTGCCAGCGGGTTCGACGGGGGCTCCTACGAGCAGTACTTC; CDR3: CASGFDGGSYEQYF
V: TRBV5-1; length: 14; J: TRBJ2-5; size: NA; D: TRBD1; DNA: TGCGCCAGCGGTCGGGACAGGGGGCAAGAGACCCAGTACTTC; CDR3: CASGRDRGQETQYF
V: TRBV11-2; length: 15; J: TRBJ1-4; size: NA; D: TRBD1; DNA: TGTGCCAGCAGCACGAGGGGGCGCGGTAATGAAAAACTGTTTTTT; CDR3: CASSTRGRGNEKLFF
V: TRBV6-2/TRBV6-3; length: 16; J: TRBJ2-3; size: few; D: NA; DNA: TGTGCCAGCAGTTACTCGCGTGGGGGGGCCACAGATACGCAGTATTTT; CDR3: CASSYSRGGATDTQYF
V: TRBV12-3/TRBV12-4; length: 14; J: TRBJ2-3; size: NA; D: TRBD1; DNA: TGTGCCAGCAGACAGACAGGGGGCGATGATACGCAGTATTTT; CDR3: CASRQTGGDDTQYF
V: TRBV5-1; length: 12; J: TRBJ2-3; size: few; D: NA; DNA: TGCGCCAGCAGCTACAGGGTCGAGAAGCAGTATTTT; CDR3: CASSYRVEKQYF
V: TRBV11-2; length: 13; J: TRBJ1-4; size: NA; D: TRBD1; DNA: TGTGCCAGCAGCTGGGGACAGAATGAAAAACTGTTTTTT; CDR3: CASSWGQNEKLFF
V: TRBV12-3/TRBV12-4; length: 15; J: TRBJ2-1; size: NA; D: TRBD1; DNA: TGTGCCAGCAGTCTCCGACAGGGGGCGGTCGATGAGCAGTTCTTC; CDR3: CASSLRQGAVDEQFF
V: TRBV11-1; length: 15; J: TRBJ2-2; size: many; D: NA; DNA: TGTGCCAGCAGCCCCGGGACTGGTAACACCGGGGAGCTGTTTTTT; CDR3: CASSPGTGNTGELFF
V: TRBV5-4; length: 12; J: TRBJ1-2; size: NA; D: NA; DNA: TGTGCCAGCAGCTTGGACCAATATGGCTACACCTTC; CDR3: CASSLDQYGYTF
V: TRBV20-1; length: 15; J: TRBJ2-1; size: few; D: TRBD2; DNA: TGCAGTGCTGAAAAAGCGGGGCTACGCCGGGATGAGCAGTTCTTC; CDR3: CSAEKAGLRRDEQFF
V: TRBV28; length: 15; J: TRBJ2-1; size: NA; D: TRBD2; DNA: TGTGCCAGCAGTCCCCAGCGGGGGACCTACAATGAGCAGTTCTTC; CDR3: CASSPQRGTYNEQFF
V: TRBV4-3; length: 15; J: TRBJ2-2; size: NA; D: NA; DNA: TGCGCCAGCAGCCAAGATTGGAGGGGCACCGGGGAGCTGTTTTTT; CDR3: CASSQDWRGTGELFF
V: TRBV9; length: 14; J: TRBJ2-3; size: few; D: NA; DNA: TGTGCCAGCAGCGTCCTCTCTAGCACAGATACGCAGTATTTT; CDR3: CASSVLSSTDTQYF
V: TRBV5-6; length: 14; J: TRBJ2-5; size: NA; D: NA; DNA: TGTGCCAGCAGCTTACCGGTGGGACAAGAGACCCAGTGCTTC; CDR3: CASSLPVGQETQCF
V: TRBV5-1; length: 14; J: TRBJ2-5; size: few; D: NA; DNA: TGCGCCAGCAGCCGTAATTGGGATCAAGAGACCCAGTACTTC; CDR3: CASSRNWDQETQYF
V: TRBV7-9; length: 16; J: TRBJ2-5; size: few; D: TRBD1; DNA: TGTGCCAGCAGATCGGGGACAGGGGGCTTTGCAGAGACCCAGTACTTC; CDR3: CASRSGTGGFAETQYF
V: TRBV5-5; length: 13; J: TRBJ2-1; size: NA; D: NA; DNA: TGTGCCAGCAGCTTATGGGGAGCTAATGAGCAGTTCTTC; CDR3: CASSLWGANEQFF
V: TRBV4-1; length: 14; J: TRBJ2-2; size: many; D: NA; DNA: TGCGCCAGCAGCCAAGTGGGAAACACCGGGGAGCTGTTTTTT; CDR3: CASSQVGNTGELFF
V: TRBV6-2/TRBV6-3; length: 12; J: TRBJ1-2; size: few; D: NA; DNA: TGTGCCAGCAGTTACTCCAACCAGGGCTACACCTTC; CDR3: CASSYSNQGYTF
V: TRBV10-3; length: 15; J: TRBJ2-3; size: NA; D: NA; DNA: TGTGCCATCAGTGAGACCGGCGGGGTGGCAGATACGCAGTATTTT; CDR3: CAISETGGVADTQYF